The present entry profiles one TCR beta chain with its context. Its antigen is still unknown. A single base separates this from a much larger clone, so it may be a read error. The data stem from a study of metastatic and nonmetastatic thyroid tumors. Study at large: Repertoire comparison spanned blood and tumor or nodule tissue of malignant and benign thyroid patients.

No treatment had been given to any patient before thyroid surgery. V gave up 7 bases and J gave up 8 bases; unmatched junction bases: 15. Germline loops: CDR1 MNHNS, CDR2 SASEGT. The CDR3 is made up of 16 amino acids. Overall study findings and caveats: Significantly higher TCR beta diversity was reportedly seen in malignant thyroid tumors than benign nodules, in blood and tumor.

Methods used by the authors: A classifier of distant metastasis in papillary thyroid cancer was built from CDR3 differences (across clinicopathological groups). Via MiXCR, TCRdb re-called the PCR reads. Clone size and V and J calls follow TCRdb, not the original study. The sample shows tens of thousands of clones, approximately 12% of them seen only once. This clonotype originated in a female donor with papillary thyroid cancer or a benign thyroid nodule (not recorded which). Some clones in this sample may be carry-over from other donors' samples. The chain joins TRBV6-1 to TRBJ2-2; 8 bases match TRBD1. Sequencing was done on a sample of blood. CDR3 sequence reads: CASIPLAGTGGGELFF. The DNA for the CDR3 is TGTGCCAGCATCCCCCTGGCCGGGACAGGAGGGGGGGAGCTGTTTTTT.